This is a list of T cell receptor beta chains from one sample in a study of T cell responses to AZD1222 COVID-19 vaccine. The data were produced by immunoSEQ multiplex PCR, yet TCRdb's version contains in-frame clones alone and is incomplete. This table holds approximately 110,000 clones, more than 85% found once. The sample in question was peripheral blood, obtained on day 0 of AZD1222 vaccination. These receptors were obtained from an adult in good health. CDR3s include the opening cysteine and the closing phenylalanine or tryptophan. Each record gives: D gene, CDR3 length, V gene, clone size, J gene, CDR3 DNA, CDR3 protein. D genes are given only for firm matches. Rows give clone size only sometimes, using once, few, many, or a class for an expanded clone.

d_gene: NA; len: 14; v_gene: TRBV5-5; abundance: NA; j_gene: TRBJ1-2; CDR3nt: TGTGCCAGCAGCTTGGCAGGCGTGGGCTATGGCTACACCTTC; CDR3aa: CASSLAGVGYGYTF
d_gene: NA; len: 15; v_gene: TRBV7-2; abundance: NA; j_gene: TRBJ1-1; CDR3nt: TGTGCCAGCAGCGAAAGGACAGTGGCAAACACTGAAGCTTTCTTT; CDR3aa: CASSERTVANTEAFF
d_gene: NA; len: 17; v_gene: TRBV4-3; abundance: NA; j_gene: TRBJ2-3; CDR3nt: TGCGCCAGCAGCCAAGATCTGGGGACCAGAAGCACAGATACGCAGTATTTT; CDR3aa: CASSQDLGTRSTDTQYF
d_gene: TRBD2; len: 19; v_gene: TRBV4-2; abundance: NA; j_gene: TRBJ2-3; CDR3nt: TGTGCCAGCAGTCAAGCTACTGACCCTAGCGGGGGCGGCACAGATACGCAGTATTTT; CDR3aa: CASSQATDPSGGGTDTQYF
d_gene: NA; len: 14; v_gene: TRBV28; abundance: once; j_gene: TRBJ1-2; CDR3nt: TGTGCCAGCAGTTTAGGGGGAGCTAACTATGGCTACACCTTC; CDR3aa: CASSLGGANYGYTF
d_gene: TRBD2; len: 16; v_gene: TRBV9; abundance: NA; j_gene: TRBJ2-3; CDR3nt: TGTGCCAGCAGCCCCAGGACTAGCGGTAACACAGATACGCAGTATTTT; CDR3aa: CASSPRTSGNTDTQYF
d_gene: NA; len: 15; v_gene: TRBV18; abundance: NA; j_gene: TRBJ1-5; CDR3nt: TGTGCCAGCAGAGCACCGGGGAATAGCAATCAGCCCCAGCATTTT; CDR3aa: CASRAPGNSNQPQHF
d_gene: NA; len: 18; v_gene: TRBV5-1; abundance: NA; j_gene: TRBJ2-7; CDR3nt: TGCGCCAGCAGCTTGGGCCTGAATTACCGGGACACCCCCTACGAGCAGTACTTC; CDR3aa: CASSLGLNYRDTPYEQYF
d_gene: TRBD2; len: 17; v_gene: TRBV19; abundance: NA; j_gene: TRBJ2-3; CDR3nt: TGTGCCAGTAGTATAGATTCGGCCAGCGGGGGTCTAGATACGCAGTATTTT; CDR3aa: CASSIDSASGGLDTQYF
d_gene: NA; len: 16; v_gene: TRBV6-6; abundance: NA; j_gene: TRBJ1-5; CDR3nt: TGTGCCAGCAGCCGACTCAGGGAGGTCCAGAATCAGCCCCAGCATTTT; CDR3aa: CASSRLREVQNQPQHF
d_gene: TRBD2; len: 17; v_gene: TRBV29-1; abundance: NA; j_gene: TRBJ2-1; CDR3nt: TGCAGCGTTGTAGGACTAGCGGGATCGGGCTCCTACAATGAGCAGTTCTTC; CDR3aa: CSVVGLAGSGSYNEQFF
d_gene: NA; len: 14; v_gene: TRBV6-5; abundance: NA; j_gene: TRBJ1-5; CDR3nt: TGTGCCAGCAGTTATAACCGAGACAATCAGCCCCAGCATTTT; CDR3aa: CASSYNRDNQPQHF
d_gene: TRBD1; len: 13; v_gene: TRBV30; abundance: NA; j_gene: TRBJ1-2; CDR3nt: TGTGCCTGGGCTACGGACAGGGACTATGGCTACACCTTC; CDR3aa: CAWATDRDYGYTF
d_gene: NA; len: 13; v_gene: TRBV7-3; abundance: NA; j_gene: TRBJ2-1; CDR3nt: TGTGCCAGCAGCTTAAGAGGGGACAATGAGCAGTTCTTC; CDR3aa: CASSLRGDNEQFF
d_gene: TRBD1; len: 15; v_gene: TRBV14; abundance: NA; j_gene: TRBJ1-1; CDR3nt: TGTGCCAGCAGCCAAGCCGACAGGGCGGGAACTGAAGCTTTCTTT; CDR3aa: CASSQADRAGTEAFF
d_gene: NA; len: 13; v_gene: TRBV7-2; abundance: NA; j_gene: TRBJ1-5; CDR3nt: TGTGCCAGCAGCTTGGAGGCGGATCAGCCCCAGCATTTT; CDR3aa: CASSLEADQPQHF
d_gene: NA; len: 13; v_gene: TRBV5-1; abundance: few; j_gene: TRBJ2-7; CDR3nt: TGCGCCAGCAGCTTGGTAGTAGGCTACGAGCAGTACTTC; CDR3aa: CASSLVVGYEQYF
d_gene: TRBD2; len: 14; v_gene: TRBV28; abundance: NA; j_gene: TRBJ2-2; CDR3nt: TGTGCCAGCAGTTCTAGCGGGAGGGCCGGGGAGCTGTTTTTT; CDR3aa: CASSSSGRAGELFF
d_gene: NA; len: 15; v_gene: TRBV6-5; abundance: NA; j_gene: TRBJ2-2; CDR3nt: TGTGCCAGCAGTTACTGGCGGGGAGACACCGGGGAGCTGTTTTTT; CDR3aa: CASSYWRGDTGELFF
d_gene: NA; len: 14; v_gene: TRBV19; abundance: NA; j_gene: TRBJ2-7; CDR3nt: TGTGCCAGTAGCAAAAATGACAGGTTGAACGAGCAGTACTTC; CDR3aa: CASSKNDRLNEQYF
d_gene: NA; len: 12; v_gene: TRBV6-6; abundance: once; j_gene: TRBJ1-6; CDR3nt: TGTGCCAGCAGACCAAATAATTCACCCCTCCACTTT; CDR3aa: CASRPNNSPLHF
d_gene: NA; len: 13; v_gene: TRBV4-3; abundance: NA; j_gene: TRBJ2-1; CDR3nt: TGCGCCAGCAGCCAAGATAGGGATACGGTAGAGTTCTTC; CDR3aa: CASSQDRDTVEFF
d_gene: NA; len: 15; v_gene: TRBV6-2/TRBV6-3; abundance: NA; j_gene: TRBJ1-3; CDR3nt: TGTGCCAGCAGGCCTTATCTGTTCTCTGGAAACACCATATATTTT; CDR3aa: CASRPYLFSGNTIYF
d_gene: NA; len: 16; v_gene: TRBV7-9; abundance: NA; j_gene: TRBJ2-2; CDR3nt: TGTGCCAGCAGCTTATCAAGACAGGCGAACACCGGGGAGCTGTTTTTT; CDR3aa: CASSLSRQANTGELFF
d_gene: NA; len: 14; v_gene: TRBV10-3; abundance: NA; j_gene: TRBJ1-1; CDR3nt: TGTGCCATCAGTGAGTCGGGGATGAACACTGAAGCTTTCTTT; CDR3aa: CAISESGMNTEAFF
d_gene: TRBD1; len: 13; v_gene: TRBV13; abundance: NA; j_gene: TRBJ1-6; CDR3nt: TGTGCCAGCAGCAGGGACAGCAATTCACCCCTCCACTTT; CDR3aa: CASSRDSNSPLHF
d_gene: TRBD2; len: 12; v_gene: TRBV2; abundance: NA; j_gene: TRBJ2-1; CDR3nt: TGTGCCAGCAGTGGGACTAGCGGGACACCGTTCTTC; CDR3aa: CASSGTSGTPFF
d_gene: NA; len: 15; v_gene: TRBV19; abundance: NA; j_gene: TRBJ1-6; CDR3nt: TGTGCCAGTAGTTCAACGGGGGATTATAATTCACCCCTCCACTTT; CDR3aa: CASSSTGDYNSPLHF
d_gene: NA; len: 15; v_gene: TRBV9; abundance: NA; j_gene: TRBJ2-1; CDR3nt: TGTGCCAGCAGCGCGCGTCTAGCCGGATACAATGAGCAGTTCTTC; CDR3aa: CASSARLAGYNEQFF
d_gene: TRBD1; len: 15; v_gene: TRBV30; abundance: NA; j_gene: TRBJ2-3; CDR3nt: TGTGCCTGGTCGCCGGGACAGCACCCTACAGATACGCAGTATTTT; CDR3aa: CAWSPGQHPTDTQYF
d_gene: TRBD1; len: 15; v_gene: TRBV28; abundance: NA; j_gene: TRBJ1-2; CDR3nt: TGTGCCAGCAGTTTACCATTATGGGACAGGGGGGGCTACACCTTC; CDR3aa: CASSLPLWDRGGYTF
d_gene: NA; len: 19; v_gene: TRBV21-1; abundance: NA; j_gene: TRBJ1-4; CDR3nt: TGTGCCAGCAGCCTCCGCAAGACAGTTTTAATCACAACTAATGAAAAACTGTTTTTT; CDR3aa: CASSLRKTVLITTNEKLFF
d_gene: TRBD1; len: 13; v_gene: TRBV4-3; abundance: NA; j_gene: TRBJ2-1; CDR3nt: TGCGCCAGCAGCGCCATCAGGGGGAATGAGCAGTTCTTC; CDR3aa: CASSAIRGNEQFF
d_gene: NA; len: 15; v_gene: TRBV6-2/TRBV6-3; abundance: NA; j_gene: TRBJ2-3; CDR3nt: TGTGCCAGCAGTTACATCGGGCAGGCAGGAGATACGCAGTATTTT; CDR3aa: CASSYIGQAGDTQYF
d_gene: NA; len: 15; v_gene: TRBV28; abundance: NA; j_gene: TRBJ1-5; CDR3nt: TGTGCCAGCAGCAGAGGACCTGTTAGCAATCAGCCCCAGCATTTT; CDR3aa: CASSRGPVSNQPQHF
d_gene: TRBD2; len: 15; v_gene: TRBV7-9; abundance: NA; j_gene: TRBJ2-1; CDR3nt: TGTGCCAGCAGCTTCCCGGGACTAGCGAACAATGAGCAGTTCTTC; CDR3aa: CASSFPGLANNEQFF
d_gene: TRBD2; len: 16; v_gene: TRBV5-1; abundance: once; j_gene: TRBJ2-5; CDR3nt: TGCGCCAGCAGTTCCACCGGGACTAGCGGCAAAGAGACCCAGTACTTC; CDR3aa: CASSSTGTSGKETQYF
d_gene: NA; len: 12; v_gene: TRBV20-1; abundance: NA; j_gene: TRBJ1-1; CDR3nt: TGCAGTGCTAGTGTGGGGAACACTGAAGCTTTCTTT; CDR3aa: CSASVGNTEAFF
d_gene: NA; len: 11; v_gene: TRBV20-1; abundance: NA; j_gene: TRBJ2-3; CDR3nt: TGCAGTGCTAGCGTAACAGATACGCAGTATTTT; CDR3aa: CSASVTDTQYF
d_gene: TRBD1; len: 15; v_gene: TRBV6-5; abundance: NA; j_gene: TRBJ2-6; CDR3nt: TGTGCCAGCAAGGGACAGGGCTCTGGGGCCAACGTCCTGACTTTC; CDR3aa: CASKGQGSGANVLTF
d_gene: NA; len: 12; v_gene: TRBV3-1/TRBV3-2; abundance: NA; j_gene: TRBJ1-1; CDR3nt: TGTGCCAGCAGCCAACGGGGCACTGAAGCTTTCTTT; CDR3aa: CASSQRGTEAFF
d_gene: NA; len: 15; v_gene: TRBV6-5; abundance: NA; j_gene: TRBJ1-1; CDR3nt: TGTGCCAGCAGTTACTCGAAGGGGCTGAACACTGAAGCTTTCTTT; CDR3aa: CASSYSKGLNTEAFF
d_gene: NA; len: 15; v_gene: TRBV3-1/TRBV3-2; abundance: NA; j_gene: TRBJ2-7; CDR3nt: TGTGCCAGCAGCCAAGGTTTGCAGGGTCCCTACGAGCAGTACTTC; CDR3aa: CASSQGLQGPYEQYF
d_gene: NA; len: 15; v_gene: TRBV15; abundance: NA; j_gene: TRBJ1-5; CDR3nt: TGTGCCACCAGCAGAGATCGGAAGGGCAATCAGCCCCAGCATTTT; CDR3aa: CATSRDRKGNQPQHF
d_gene: NA; len: 15; v_gene: TRBV6-2/TRBV6-3; abundance: NA; j_gene: TRBJ2-1; CDR3nt: TGTGCCAGCAGTTTTCGACAGGAGACCTTAAATGAGCAGTTCTTC; CDR3aa: CASSFRQETLNEQFF